Each of the 31 T cell receptor beta chains below was sequenced from the same sample in a study of shared clonotypes between healthy human individuals. Naive CD8 cells lacked CD45RO, underwent positive selection for CCR7 and left out terminally differentiated effector memory CD45RA+ cells. This table comes from immunoSEQ multiplex PCR, and its TCRdb copy is limited to in-frame clones, with some not included. The sample holds some 600,000 clones, roughly 96% seen once. The sample taken for sequencing was naive CD8+ T cells sorted from blood. The receptors stem from a woman aged 25 to 45 in good health.

The rearrangement links TRBV7-9 to TRBJ2-5; D is unclear. This CDR3 comprises 16 residues. Trimming stripped 5 bases from V and 1 base from J, with 17 bases between. Per the germline V gene, CDR1 is SEHNR and CDR2 is FQNEAQ (reference sequence). In DNA, the CDR3 is TGTGCCAGCAGCCCCGTGGCCCCGGCCTTCCAAGAGACCCAGTACTTC. Its translation: CASSPVAPAFQETQYF.

The chain uses TRBV28 and TRBJ2-5; 8 bases map to TRBD1. The CDR3 extends over 15 amino acids. CDR1 and CDR2 (germline): MDHEN, SYDVKM. J was trimmed by 5 bases and V by 5 bases; bases with no gene match: 10. The CDR3 loop reads CASSRAWTGTETQYF. The CDR3 DNA follows: TGTGCCAGCAGTAGAGCATGGACAGGGACGGAGACCCAGTACTTC.

This chain joins TRBV15 and TRBJ2-7; 12 bases line up with TRBD2. Germline V CDR1 and CDR2: LNHNV, YYDKDF (reference sequence). This CDR3 spans 22 amino acids. The junction had 21 bases not matched to a gene; V was cut back by 0 bases and J by 3 bases. CDR3: CATSRERRRGASGRETLYEQYF. The CDR3 DNA follows: TGTGCCACCAGCAGAGAGAGGAGGCGGGGGGCTAGCGGGAGGGAGACACTCTACGAGCAGTACTTC. Looking up the rest from reference TRBV15 and TRBJ2-7 gives the full variable domain: DAMVIQNPRYQVTQFGKPVTLSCSQTLNHNVMYWYQQKSSQAPKLLFHYYDKDFNNEADTPDNFQSRRPNTSFCFLDIRSPGLGDTAMYLCATSRERRRGASGRETLYEQYFGPGTRLTVT.

The CDR3 DNA reads as TGTGCCAGCAGCTTAGAGGCTCAGGGATCCCCCAATGAGCAGTTCTTC. This sequence encodes CASSLEAQGSPNEQFF. V usage is TRBV11-2 and J usage is TRBJ2-1, with D tentatively TRBD1 (5 bases). The CDR3 is 16 amino acids. Germline assignment: CDR1 SGHAT and CDR2 FQNNGV. V gave up 0 bases and J gave up 6 bases, with 15 bases separating them.

CDR3 bases: TGTGCCAGCAGTGTACTATTAGCGGGAGGGGCAGATACGCAGTATTTT. It translates to CASSVLLAGGADTQYF. The chain is built from TRBV27 and TRBJ2-3; TRBD2 agrees at 11 bases. This CDR3 is 16 amino acids long. Losses at the gene ends were 5 bases for V and 4 bases for J; bases not matched to a gene: 8. Germline CDR1 reads MNHEY; CDR2 reads SMNVEV (reference sequence).

The chain combines TRBV5-6 with TRBJ1-2, with 7 bases that match TRBD1. Germline V gene lookup returns CDR1 SGHDT and CDR2 YYEEEE. Trimming removed 6 bases from V and 7 bases from J; junction bases left unmatched: 9. There are 13 residues in the CDR3. This CDR3 reads CASTVQGSSGYTF. DNA of the CDR3: TGTGCCAGCACCGTACAGGGGAGTAGTGGCTACACCTTC.

V gene TRBV28 combines with J gene TRBJ1-2; the D is unclear. The germline gives CDR1 MDHEN, CDR2 SYDVKM. The CDR3 totals 10 residues. The germline V and J ends were trimmed by 6 bases and 7 bases, with 6 bases remaining between them. The CDR3 loop reads CASSRPGYTF. The CDR3 coding sequence is TGTGCCAGCAGCCGGCCTGGCTACACCTTC.

The chain couples TRBV28 to TRBJ2-5; 7 nucleotides align to TRBD1. The J call may be faulty, since TRBJ2-7 better matches the DNA end. CDR1 is MDHEN, CDR2 SYDVKM, per germline. CDR3 length: 15 amino acids. The CDR3: CASSSYQGVGYEQYF. The CDR3 DNA reads as TGTGCCAGCAGTTCCTATCAGGGGGTTGGGTACGAGCAGTACTTC.

The J gene is TRBJ2-5, the V gene TRBV30, with D maybe TRBD2 (5 bases). The J call is in doubt because the DNA end fits TRBJ2-7 better. CDR3 length: 13 amino acids. Germline V CDR1 and CDR2: GTSNPN, SVGIG (reference sequence). CDR3 coding DNA: TGTGCCTGGAGTTACATGGAGGACTACGAGCAGTACTTC. Translation gives CAWSYMEDYEQYF.

V and J are TRBV5-4 and TRBJ1-5, with a possible D match to TRBD1 (6 bases). The germline gives CDR1 SGHNT, CDR2 YYREEE (reference sequence). The V end was cut by 5 bases, the J end by 4 bases, with 16 bases between. The CDR3 length is 15 residues. The CDR3 nucleotides are TGTGCCAGCAGTATCTTCGGGACACTAAATCAGCCCCAGCATTTT. Its protein is CASSIFGTLNQPQHF.

V gene TRBV5-1 combines with J gene TRBJ1-1; TRBD1 aligns across 7 bases. The CDR3 length is 14 residues. Unmatched junction bases numbered 4, after V lost 4 bases and J lost 1 base. Germline V gives CDR1 SGHRS, CDR2 YFSETQ. CDR3 in DNA: TGCGCCAGCAGCCGGGGACAGCCGAACACTGAAGCTTTCTTT. The encoded protein is CASSRGQPNTEAFF.

V gene TRBV19 combines with J gene TRBJ2-3; D possibly corresponds to TRBD2 (6 bases). Between the trimmed V and J ends, which lost 3 bases and 4 bases, there was a span of 14 bases. In germline, CDR1 is LNHDA, CDR2 SQIVND (reference sequence). CDR3 length equals 15 residues. The CDR3 sequence: CASSIGASESDTQYF. Here the CDR3 DNA reads TGTGCCAGTAGTATCGGTGCTAGCGAATCAGATACGCAGTATTTT.

This chain joins TRBV27 and TRBJ1-1; D is undetermined. V dropped 3 bases and J dropped 7 bases, with 9 bases sitting between them. This CDR3 has 12 amino acids. Looked up from germline, CDR1 is MNHEY and CDR2 is SMNVEV (reference sequence). CDR3 sequence: CASSFPGDEAFF. DNA of the CDR3: TGTGCCAGCAGTTTCCCGGGCGATGAAGCTTTCTTT.

This chain links TRBV9 with TRBJ2-7; a weak D match, TRBD2 (5 bases). The CDR3 has 14 amino acids. The ends were cut back, 4 bases at V and 0 bases at J, with 11 bases in the middle. Germline V gives CDR1 SGDLS, CDR2 YYNGEE. In DNA form, the CDR3 reads TGTGCCAGCAGCATGAGCGGAGCCTCCTACGAGCAGTACTTC. This codes for CASSMSGASYEQYF.

V usage is TRBV7-8 and J usage is TRBJ2-5; D is undetermined. The V and J ends lost 4 bases and 5 bases respectively, with 17 bases between them. The CDR3 is made up of 15 amino acids. Germline lookup yields CDR1 SGHVS and CDR2 FQNEAQ. The CDR3 DNA reads TGTGCCAGCAGCTCGCCGGGCCTCGAAGGGGAGACCCAGTACTTC. Translated, it gives CASSSPGLEGETQYF.

The chain employs TRBV11-1 and TRBJ2-7; the D is unclear. V was trimmed by 4 bases and J by 7 bases, leaving 11 bases between them. The V gene's germline CDR1 is SGHAT and CDR2 FQDESV (reference sequence). This CDR3 contains 12 residues. DNA of the CDR3: TGTGCCAGCAGCTCCTCCTATGCTGAGCAGTACTTC. Protein product: CASSSSYAEQYF.

The V gene is TRBV5-4, the J gene TRBJ2-3; a possible D gene is TRBD2 (5 bases). The germline CDR1 and CDR2 sequences are SGHNT and YYREEE (reference sequence). V lost 3 bases, J lost 0 bases, and 14 bases lay in between. The CDR3 has 16 amino acids. The chain's CDR3 is CASSYGLAPSTDTQYF. CDR3 bases: TGTGCCAGCAGCTACGGTTTAGCGCCGAGCACAGATACGCAGTATTTT.

V is TRBV29-1 and J is TRBJ2-1; D remains unclear. Trimming pared 8 bases from V and 10 bases from J, leaving 15 bases between. The CDR3 spans 11 residues. CDR1 SQVTM and CDR2 ANQGSEA come from the germline V gene. This CDR3 reads CSPRYSGEQFF. CDR3 sequence (DNA): TGCAGCCCGAGATATAGTGGAGAGCAGTTCTTC.

V gene TRBV6-4 combines with J gene TRBJ1-4; D call uncertain. CDR3 length: 12 amino acids. Germline V gene sequence: CDR1 MRHNA, CDR2 SNTAGT. V lost 7 bases and J 12 bases, leaving 15 bases between the germline ends. DNA for the CDR3: TGTGCCAGCAATCACTTAACGTGGGAACTGTTTTTT. This gives the protein CASNHLTWELFF.

The CDR3 sequence is CASGLGETQYF. The CDR3 DNA reads as TGTGCTAGTGGTTTGGGAGAGACCCAGTACTTC. This chain connects TRBV12-5 to TRBJ2-5; D unresolved. This CDR3 is built from 11 residues. Between the trimmed V and J ends, which lost 1 base and 4 bases, there was a span of 1 base. From germline, CDR1 is LGHNT and CDR2 FRNRAP.

J is TRBJ2-1 and V is TRBV28; no firm D call. Germline V gene sequence: CDR1 MDHEN, CDR2 SYDVKM. The V gene lost 6 bases and the J gene lost 8 bases, with 17 bases spanning the gap. The CDR3 is 14 amino acids. The CDR3 DNA reads TGTGCCAGCAGCCCTCCTTGGGATAAGGATGAGCAGTTCTTC. Protein sequence: CASSPPWDKDEQFF.

The chain recombines TRBV28 with TRBJ1-1, with D perhaps TRBD1 (6 bases). V gave up 3 bases and J gave up 3 bases, with 11 bases separating them. Per germline, CDR1 MDHEN and CDR2 SYDVKM. This CDR3 comprises 14 residues. CDR3 in DNA: TGTGCCAGCAGTTTTCCAGAGGGGGACACTGAAGCTTTCTTT. Its protein is CASSFPEGDTEAFF.

The rearrangement uses TRBV28 and TRBJ2-3, with 11 bases matching TRBD2. V was pared by 5 bases and J by 4 bases, with 8 bases of the junction left unmatched. The CDR3 is 16 amino acids. Per germline, CDR1 MDHEN and CDR2 SYDVKM. The CDR3 DNA follows: TGTGCCAGCAGTCTAACACTAGCGGGAGAATCAGATACGCAGTATTTT. Translating it yields CASSLTLAGESDTQYF.

This chain links TRBV9 with TRBJ2-1; 7 bases match TRBD2. This CDR3 has 14 residues. The V segment lost 4 bases and the J segment 2 bases; nucleotides outside the gene matches: 3. CDR1 SGDLS and CDR2 YYNGEE come from the germline V gene. The CDR3 DNA reads TGTGCCAGCAGCCCCAGCGGGACCTACAATGAGCAGTTCTTC. Translating gives CASSPSGTYNEQFF.

This clone was seen only a few times. The chain combines TRBV14 with TRBJ2-3, with a possible D match to TRBD1 (6 bases). Trimming shortened V by 4 bases and J by 2 bases, and 16 bases separated the two germline ends. The CDR3 contains 16 residues. The germline gives CDR1 SGHDN, CDR2 FVKESK. The CDR3: CASSPRGFLYTDTQYF. The CDR3 DNA reads TGTGCCAGCAGCCCGAGGGGGTTTTTATACACAGATACGCAGTATTTT.

This rearrangement joins TRBV5-1 to TRBJ2-7; 9 bases map to TRBD1. The CDR3 length is 13 residues. Germline assignment: CDR1 SGHRS and CDR2 YFSETQ. After removal of 7 bases from V and 3 bases from J, the junction contained 5 bases not matched to a gene. In nucleotides, the CDR3 is TGCGCCAGCGGACCGGGACAGGGCTACGAGCAGTACTTC. This gives the protein CASGPGQGYEQYF.

The rearrangement joins TRBV28 to TRBJ1-2; D is ambiguous. CDR3 length equals 14 residues. Trimming removed 7 bases from V and 0 bases from J, with 12 bases in between. Per the germline V gene, CDR1 is MDHEN and CDR2 is SYDVKM. CDR3 amino acids: CASTGARPNYGYTF. CDR3 sequence (DNA): TGTGCCAGCACCGGAGCTAGGCCTAACTATGGCTACACCTTC.

The chain couples TRBV2 to TRBJ1-5; tentatively, D is TRBD1 (5 bases). Germline V gene sequence: CDR1 SNHLY, CDR2 FYNNEI. The CDR3 consists of 15 residues. V was cut by 6 bases and J by 1 base, with 13 bases left in between. The CDR3 region is CASRASGYSNQPQHF. DNA of the CDR3: TGTGCCAGCAGGGCCTCAGGGTACAGCAATCAGCCCCAGCATTTT.

This chain connects TRBV4-1 to TRBJ2-7; 12 nucleotides align to TRBD2. With 1 base clipped from V and 7 bases from J, the junction kept 5 bases outside the gene matches. Germline V gene lookup returns CDR1 MGHRA and CDR2 YSYEKL. CDR3 size: 15 residues. CDR3 sequence: CASSQVTSGSGEQYF. In DNA form, the CDR3 reads TGCGCCAGCAGCCAAGTGACTAGCGGGAGCGGAGAGCAGTACTTC.

Concerning this clone: This sample also contains other DNA sequences that code for the same CDR3. V is TRBV5-1 and J is TRBJ2-3; 13 bases align to TRBD2. The trim removed 0 bases at V and 4 bases at J, leaving 2 bases unmatched. Germline V gene lookup returns CDR1 SGHRS and CDR2 YFSETQ. This CDR3 has 16 residues. The chain's CDR3 is CASSLGLAGGPDTQYF. For the CDR3, the DNA is TGCGCCAGCAGCTTGGGACTAGCGGGAGGCCCAGATACGCAGTATTTT.

The chain is built from TRBV9 and TRBJ1-3; D is unclear. V shed 0 bases and J shed 2 bases, with 6 bases lying between them. Germline V lookup: CDR1 SGDLS, CDR2 YYNGEE. The CDR3 is 14 amino acids. The CDR3 spells CASSVAGTGNTIYF. In DNA, the CDR3 is TGTGCCAGCAGCGTAGCTGGGACTGGAAACACCATATATTTT.